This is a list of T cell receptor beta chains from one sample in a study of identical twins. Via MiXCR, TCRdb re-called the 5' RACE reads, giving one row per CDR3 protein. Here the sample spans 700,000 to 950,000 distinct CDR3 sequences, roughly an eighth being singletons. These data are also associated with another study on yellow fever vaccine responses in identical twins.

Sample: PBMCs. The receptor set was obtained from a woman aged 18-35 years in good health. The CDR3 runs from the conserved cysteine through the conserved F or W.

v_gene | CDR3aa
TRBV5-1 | CASSSDRDEQFF
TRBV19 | CASSVSGGGVKEQFF
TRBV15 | CATSRRTYRETQYF
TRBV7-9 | CASRTSTGRLDSPLHF
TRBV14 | CASSHRGNGSTDTQYF
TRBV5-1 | CASSRQPTGDSHEQYF
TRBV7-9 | CASPPGGVYNEQFF
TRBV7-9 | CASSEAGSGNIQYF
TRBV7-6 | CASSLSNPPNRGRDEQYF
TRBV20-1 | CSARDRVWANSDTQYF
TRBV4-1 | CASSFVPSYEQYF
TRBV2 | CASSDFGGYEQYF
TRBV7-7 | CASSPGPEKETQYF
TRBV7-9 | CASSAPATGVSYEQYF
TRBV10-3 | CAISEWTGPYEKLFF
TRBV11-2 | CASSFPGIFHSYEQYF
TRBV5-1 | CASSLDLREGYEQFF
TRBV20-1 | CSATDRSDTGELFF
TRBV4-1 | CASSQDRVGRTDTQYF
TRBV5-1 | CASSLPSDSYEQYF
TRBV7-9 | CASSPPAGGTVDTQYF
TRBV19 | CASSMSKGLAGAPDTQYF
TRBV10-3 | CAISVISSGNEQFF
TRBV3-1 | CASSQFRGTGLSDEQFF
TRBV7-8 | CASSLAEGGSTDTQYF
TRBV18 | CASSPPGPGELFF
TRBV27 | CASSVRIGNQPQHF
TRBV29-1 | CSAWDFGTDTQYF
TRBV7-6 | CASSLLERAEAFF
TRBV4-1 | CASSQVSGSNQPQHF
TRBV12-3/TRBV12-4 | CASSSYGFSGNTIYF
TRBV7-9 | CASSLNREGGRTPLHF
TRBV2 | CASSLWSEKLFF
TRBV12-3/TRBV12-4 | CASRTSGSVYEQYF
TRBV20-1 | CSAPSGRATYNEQFF
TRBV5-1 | CASSTGTRGTDTQYF
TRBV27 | CASSATGQGAGNQPQHF
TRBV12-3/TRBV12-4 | CASSYGGGRHNEQFF
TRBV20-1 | CSASQGLAGWETQYF
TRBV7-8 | CASSFEGGYEQYF